These T cell receptor beta chains were read from a single sample in a study of blood T cell repertoires in COVID-19. The method was immunoSEQ multiplex PCR; TCRdb's version includes in-frame clones alone and lacks a portion of them. This table holds more than 200,000 clones, around 86% found once. Sequenced input: PBMCs or T cells enriched from blood (not recorded which). The receptors were sampled from a woman aged 50 to 65 who had recovered from COVID-19. The CDR3 runs from the conserved cysteine through the conserved F or W. A D gene is named only where the DNA matches it firmly. Size tells how often a clone was seen (once, few, many) or the class of an expanded clone, and some rows leave it out.

TRBV7-9	TRBJ2-4	NA	NA	CASSLGVGRNIQYF	TGTGCCAGCAGCTTAGGGGTAGGGAGGAACATTCAGTACTTC
TRBV4-1	TRBJ2-2	TRBD2	few	CASSQTGGDTGELFF	TGCGCCAGCAGCCAGACGGGAGGGGACACCGGGGAGCTGTTTTTT
TRBV28	TRBJ1-5	NA	once	CASSSGVYSNQPQHF	TGTGCCAGCAGTTCCGGGGTTTATAGCAATCAGCCCCAGCATTTT
TRBV7-9	TRBJ2-5	TRBD2	NA	CASSYYSGTRETQYF	TGTGCCAGCAGCTATTACAGTGGGACTAGAGAGACCCAGTACTTC
TRBV5-8	TRBJ2-3	NA	NA	CASSAATTDTQYF	TGTGCCAGCAGCGCTGCTACCACAGATACGCAGTATTTT
TRBV5-6	TRBJ1-6	NA	NA	CASSFDSDLHF	TGTGCCAGCAGCTTCGACAGTGACCTCCACTTT
TRBV18	TRBJ2-3	TRBD2	NA	CASSREDGTDTQYF	TGTGCCAGCTCGCGGGAGGATGGGACAGATACGCAGTATTTT
TRBV28	TRBJ2-1	TRBD2	NA	CASSLILAGYNEQFF	TGTGCCAGCAGTTTAATACTAGCGGGTTACAATGAGCAGTTCTTC
TRBV28	TRBJ1-6	NA	NA	CASSCGTISSVGSPLHF	TGTGCCAGCAGTTGTGGGACAATTTCGAGTGTAGGGTCACCCCTCCACTTT
TRBV7-9	TRBJ1-4	TRBD1	NA	CASSLVTGQRGEKLFF	TGTGCCAGCAGCTTAGTTACGGGACAGCGAGGTGAAAAACTGTTTTTT
TRBV5-1	TRBJ1-2	NA	NA	CASSLAHRSYGYTF	TGCGCCAGCAGCTTGGCACACAGGAGCTATGGCTACACCTTC
TRBV5-4	TRBJ2-1	NA	NA	CASSLDLAAYNEQFF	TGTGCCAGCAGCTTGGATTTGGCGGCCTACAATGAGCAGTTCTTC
TRBV7-9	TRBJ1-1	TRBD1	once	CASSFDRGTEAFF	TGTGCCAGCAGCTTCGACAGGGGGACTGAAGCTTTCTTT
TRBV11-2	TRBJ2-3	NA	NA	CASSRGLFTDTQYF	TGTGCCAGCAGCCGGGGACTTTTCACAGATACGCAGTATTTT
TRBV19	TRBJ1-1	NA	NA	CASSIGTENTEAFF	TGTGCCAGTAGTATAGGTACAGAGAACACTGAAGCTTTCTTT
TRBV18	TRBJ2-7	NA	NA	CATTATQGEEQYF	TGTGCCACCACAGCGACCCAGGGTGAGGAGCAGTACTTC
TRBV14	TRBJ2-3	NA	NA	CASSENPRSTDTQYF	TGTGCCAGCAGCGAAAACCCTCGGAGCACAGATACGCAGTATTTT
TRBV29-1	TRBJ1-5	TRBD1	NA	CSVGTAENQPQHF	TGCAGCGTAGGGACAGCGGAAAATCAGCCCCAGCATTTT
TRBV28	TRBJ2-2	NA	NA	CASSLRWELFF	TGTGCCAGCAGTCTTCGTTGGGAGCTGTTTTTT
TRBV5-4	TRBJ2-1	NA	NA	CASSLFLNNEQFF	TGTGCCAGCAGCTTGTTTCTAAACAATGAGCAGTTCTTC
TRBV7-3	TRBJ2-1	NA	NA	CASSLQEGDEQFF	TGTGCCAGCAGCCTACAGGAGGGCGATGAGCAGTTCTTC
TRBV9	TRBJ1-1	NA	NA	CASSVETANTEAFF	TGTGCCAGCAGCGTAGAAACAGCGAACACTGAAGCTTTCTTT
TRBV10-3	TRBJ2-3	TRBD1	once	CAISESTGPDTQYF	TGTGCCATCAGTGAGTCGACAGGGCCAGATACGCAGTATTTT
TRBV3-1/TRBV3-2	TRBJ2-5	TRBD1	NA	CASSLRQGKETQYF	TGTGCCAGCAGCCTACGACAGGGGAAAGAGACCCAGTACTTC
TRBV21-1	TRBJ2-7	NA	NA	CASSTHDICDEQYF	TGTGCCAGCAGCACCCATGACATTTGCGACGAGCAGTACTTC
TRBV28	TRBJ1-2	TRBD1	once	CASNTQGAGNYGYTF	TGTGCCAGCAACACCCAGGGGGCAGGGAACTATGGCTACACCTTC
TRBV28	TRBJ1-2	TRBD1	NA	CASSPFETGGRIGYTF	TGTGCCAGCAGTCCCTTTGAGACAGGGGGCAGGATTGGCTACACCTTC
TRBV10-3	TRBJ2-3	NA	NA	CAISYQPSTDTQYF	TGTGCCATCAGCTATCAACCTAGCACAGATACGCAGTATTTT
TRBV7-9	TRBJ1-2	NA	NA	CASSLVQGQYGYTF	TGTGCCAGCAGCTTAGTTCAGGGGCAGTATGGCTACACCTTC
TRBV6-5	TRBJ2-1	TRBD2	NA	CASSKTLAENNEQFF	TGTGCCAGCAGTAAGACACTAGCGGAGAACAATGAGCAGTTCTTC
TRBV18	TRBJ1-1	TRBD1	NA	CASSTGQGEAFF	TGTGCCAGCTCAACAGGACAGGGGGAAGCTTTCTTT
TRBV7-9	TRBJ2-3	TRBD1	NA	CASSLGTASTDTQYF	TGTGCCAGCAGCCTAGGGACAGCTAGCACAGATACGCAGTATTTT
TRBV7-9	TRBJ1-2	NA	NA	CASSLGTAWGYGYTF	TGTGCCAGCAGCTTAGGGACAGCGTGGGGTTATGGCTACACCTTC
TRBV11-3	TRBJ2-3	NA	NA	CASSQMAGDRTDTQYF	TGTGCCAGCAGCCAAATGGCAGGGGACCGCACAGATACGCAGTATTTT
TRBV19	TRBJ1-5	NA	NA	CASSARGRRAQPQHF	TGTGCCAGTAGTGCGAGGGGCAGGAGGGCTCAGCCCCAGCATTTT
TRBV9	TRBJ2-3	NA	NA	CARSLRGGDRASQRDRDTQYF	TGTGCCCGCAGCCTCCGGGGGGGGGACAGGGCTTCTCAGCGGGATAGGGATACGCAGTATTTT
TRBV27	TRBJ1-5	NA	NA	CASSVSTGNQPQHF	TGTGCCAGCAGTGTAAGTACAGGAAATCAGCCCCAGCATTTT
TRBV19	TRBJ2-7	NA	NA	CASSIGYGAAEQYF	TGTGCCAGTAGTATAGGATATGGGGCAGCCGAGCAGTACTTC
TRBV5-1	TRBJ2-3	TRBD1	NA	CASSSGSGGGTSTDTQYF	TGCGCCAGCAGCTCCGGTTCAGGGGGCGGAACTAGCACAGATACGCAGTATTTT
TRBV19	TRBJ1-5	NA	few	CATRKGGNSNQPQHF	TGTGCCACTCGGAAGGGGGGGAATAGCAATCAGCCCCAGCATTTT
TRBV28	TRBJ1-1	NA	NA	CASSAYHGVTEAFF	TGTGCCAGCAGTGCATACCACGGGGTCACTGAAGCTTTCTTT
TRBV6-5	TRBJ2-7	TRBD2	few	CGAGGGSYEQYF	TGTGGAGCGGGAGGGGGTTCCTACGAGCAGTACTTC
TRBV9	TRBJ2-1	TRBD2	NA	CASSPSPGLAGMTNEQFF	TGTGCCAGCAGCCCTTCCCCTGGACTAGCGGGAATGACGAATGAGCAGTTCTTC
TRBV18	TRBJ2-7	NA	NA	CASSPPGGTYEQYF	TGTGCCAGCTCACCACCCGGCGGAACCTACGAGCAGTACTTC
TRBV5-1	TRBJ2-2	TRBD2	NA	CASSLGAGGTGELFF	TGCGCCAGCAGCCTAGGAGCGGGGGGCACCGGGGAGCTGTTTTTT